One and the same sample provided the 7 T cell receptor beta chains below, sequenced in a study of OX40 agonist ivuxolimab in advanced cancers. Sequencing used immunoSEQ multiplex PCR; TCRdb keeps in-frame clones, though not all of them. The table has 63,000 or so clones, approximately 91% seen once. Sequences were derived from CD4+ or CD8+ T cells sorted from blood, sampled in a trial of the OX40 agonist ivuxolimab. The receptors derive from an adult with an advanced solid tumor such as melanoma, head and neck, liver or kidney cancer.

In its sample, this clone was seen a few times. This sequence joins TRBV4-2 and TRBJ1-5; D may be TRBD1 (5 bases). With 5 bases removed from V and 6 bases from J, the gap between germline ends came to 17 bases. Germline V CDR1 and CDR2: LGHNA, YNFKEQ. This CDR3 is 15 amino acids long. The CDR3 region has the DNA TGTGCCAGCAGCACGGGACCTGGGTTGGGTCAGCCCCAGCATTTT. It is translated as CASSTGPGLGQPQHF.

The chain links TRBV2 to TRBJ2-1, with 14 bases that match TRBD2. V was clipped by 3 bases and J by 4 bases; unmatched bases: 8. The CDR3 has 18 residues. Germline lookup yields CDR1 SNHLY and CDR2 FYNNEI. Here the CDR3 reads CASSEDSRTSGRYNEQFF. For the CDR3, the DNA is TGTGCCAGCAGTGAGGACAGCCGGACTAGCGGGAGGTACAATGAGCAGTTCTTC.

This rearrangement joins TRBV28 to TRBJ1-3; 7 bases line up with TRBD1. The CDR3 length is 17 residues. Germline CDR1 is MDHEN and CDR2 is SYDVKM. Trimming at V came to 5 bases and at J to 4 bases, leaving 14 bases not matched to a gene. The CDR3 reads CASSTDDRAQGGNTIYF. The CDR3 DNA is TGTGCCAGCAGTACCGATGACAGGGCTCAGGGGGGAAACACCATATATTTT.

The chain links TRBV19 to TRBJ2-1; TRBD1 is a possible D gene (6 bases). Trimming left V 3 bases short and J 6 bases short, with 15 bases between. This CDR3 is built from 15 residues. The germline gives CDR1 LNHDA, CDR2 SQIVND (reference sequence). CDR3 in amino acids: CASSIGVWDINEQFF. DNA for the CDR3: TGTGCCAGTAGTATTGGGGTCTGGGACATCAATGAGCAGTTCTTC.

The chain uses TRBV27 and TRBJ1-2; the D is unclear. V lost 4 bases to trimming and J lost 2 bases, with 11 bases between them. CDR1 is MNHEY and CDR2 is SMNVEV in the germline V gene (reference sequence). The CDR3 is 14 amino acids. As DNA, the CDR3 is TGTGCCAGCAGTTCCAACAGTGTCAACTATGGCTACACCTTC. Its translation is CASSSNSVNYGYTF.

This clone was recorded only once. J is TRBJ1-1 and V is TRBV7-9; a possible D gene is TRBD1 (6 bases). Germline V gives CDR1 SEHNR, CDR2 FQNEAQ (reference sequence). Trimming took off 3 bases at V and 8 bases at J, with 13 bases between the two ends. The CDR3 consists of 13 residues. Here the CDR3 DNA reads TGTGCCAGCAGCTTTCAGGGGAATGGGGAAGCTTTCTTT. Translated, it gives CASSFQGNGEAFF. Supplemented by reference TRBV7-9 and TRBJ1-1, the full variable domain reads DTGVSQNPRHKITKRGQNVTFRCDPISEHNRLYWYRQTLGQGPEFLTYFQNEAQLEKSRLLSDRFSAERPKGSFSTLEIQRTEQGDSAMYLCASSFQGNGEAFFGQGTRLTVV.

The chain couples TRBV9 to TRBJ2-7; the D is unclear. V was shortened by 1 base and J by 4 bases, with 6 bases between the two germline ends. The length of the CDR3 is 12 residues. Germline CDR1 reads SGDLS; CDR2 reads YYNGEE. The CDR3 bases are TGTGCCAGCAGCGTAAGTGGGTACGAGCAGTACTTC. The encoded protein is CASSVSGYEQYF.